This T cell receptor beta chain comes out of a study of T cells in Graves' hyperthyroidism and ophthalmopathy. Across the whole study: Peripheral blood was drawn at first diagnosis, prior to all treatment. Study conclusions and caveats: Most clonotypes that expanded in the thyroid above 0.001 also showed up in blood. Before onset, by a median of approximately 6.2 months, the model predicted ophthalmopathy.

A roughly 9.3 ml volume of fresh peripheral blood provided the PBMCs. This clonotype was counted at least ten times. The antigen is undetermined. The V end was cut by 2 bases, the J end by 0 bases, with 7 bases between. The CDR3 loop spans 15 amino acids. Germline V gives CDR1 MNHEY, CDR2 SVGAGI. RNA transcripts provided the source from which TCR beta CDR3 regions were amplified. The HTBI primer set served for first-round RT-PCR of the TCR CDR3. A single record per CDR3 protein comes from TCRdb applying MiXCR to the multiplex PCR reads. The repertoire holds 360,000 or so distinct CDR3 sequences, with roughly 20% as singletons.

The specimen was blood. The sequence was collected from a middle-aged woman with Graves' ophthalmopathy. The gene calls are TRBV6-5 and TRBJ2-2; tentatively, D is TRBD1 (5 bases). Here the CDR3 reads CASSYQGANTGELFF. In DNA form, the CDR3 reads TGTGCCAGCAGTTACCAAGGGGCGAACACCGGGGAGCTGTTTTTT.